This entry lists 12 T cell receptor beta chains sequenced from one sample in a study of blood T cell repertoires in COVID-19. Produced via immunoSEQ multiplex PCR; TCRdb's table is partial and in-frame only. The sample yields over 250,000 clones, around 90% seen once. The sample was peripheral blood. Source of these receptors: a woman in her twenties or thirties with acute or convalescent COVID-19.

The J gene is TRBJ2-2, the V gene TRBV7-3; D might be TRBD2 (7 bases). This CDR3 has 17 amino acids. The germline CDR1 and CDR2 sequences are SGHTA and FQGTGA. The V and J ends lost 1 base and 6 bases respectively, with 18 bases between them. CDR3 nucleotide sequence: TGTGCCAGCAGCTTAATTGGGGGGGCCCCTGTCCCCGGGGAGCTGTTTTTT. Its protein product is CASSLIGGAPVPGELFF.

The J gene is TRBJ2-3, the V gene TRBV27; TRBD2 matches 10 bases. This CDR3 comprises 16 residues. Germline loops: CDR1 MNHEY, CDR2 SMNVEV (reference sequence). The ends lost 2 bases at V and 1 base at J; junction bases unmatched: 3. The chain's CDR3 is CASSLRGTSGTDTQYF. CDR3 in DNA: TGTGCCAGCAGTTTACGGGGGACTAGCGGCACAGATACGCAGTATTTT.

The genes are TRBV7-2 and TRBJ2-1, with D tentatively TRBD1 (6 bases). V was pared by 4 bases and J by 4 bases, with 23 bases between. Germline CDR1 and CDR2: SGHTA and FQGNSA. CDR3 length equals 18 residues. CDR3 bases: TGTGCCAGCAGCTCGACAATTCAACAGGGATCTCCATACAATGAGCAGTTCTTC. As protein: CASSSTIQQGSPYNEQFF.

The chain has TRBV6-1 and TRBJ2-2, with D perhaps TRBD1 (6 bases). The V gene's germline CDR1 is MNHNS and CDR2 SASEGT. V was shortened by 7 bases and J by 1 base, with 13 bases between the two germline ends. The CDR3 is 15 residues long. DNA of the CDR3: TGTGCCAGCAAATCGACAGGAGAGAACACCGGGGAGCTGTTTTTT. Translating it yields CASKSTGENTGELFF.

V gene TRBV7-8 combines with J gene TRBJ2-1; 9 nucleotides match TRBD1. Trimming took 5 bases from V and 8 from J; bases not matched to a gene: 13. This CDR3 is built from 16 residues. Germline CDR1 and CDR2: SGHVS and FQNEAQ. DNA for the CDR3: TGTGCCAGCAGCCGAAATAGGGACAGGGCCCTCCATGAGCAGTTCTTC. Protein: CASSRNRDRALHEQFF.

The CDR3 DNA sequence: TGTGCCATCAGGGACATAAATAGCAATCAGCCCCAGCATTTT. Translating it yields CAIRDINSNQPQHF. The chain uses TRBV10-3 and TRBJ1-5; the D gene is possibly TRBD1 (5 bases). From germline, CDR1 is ENHRY and CDR2 SYGVKD. The CDR3 runs 14 residues. V was cut by 6 bases and J by 0 bases, with 9 bases left in between.

V gene TRBV9 combines with J gene TRBJ1-3; a weak D match, TRBD1 (5 bases). Germline V gene data show CDR1 as SGDLS and CDR2 as YYNGEE. V lost 2 bases to trimming and J lost 3 bases, with 9 bases between them. This CDR3 region has 14 residues. The CDR3 DNA reads TGTGCCAGCAGCGTTGGGAGGGGTGGAAACACCATATATTTT. It is translated as CASSVGRGGNTIYF.

V gene TRBV6-5 combines with J gene TRBJ1-4; D is undetermined. The CDR3 covers 14 residues. Looked up from germline, CDR1 is MNHEY and CDR2 is SVGAGI. The germline V and J ends were trimmed by 6 bases and 5 bases, with 13 bases remaining between them. CDR3 nucleotide sequence: TGTGCCAGCAGACTCGTACCGGAGAATGAAAAACTGTTTTTT. Translating it yields CASRLVPENEKLFF.

J is TRBJ1-3 and V is TRBV19; 7 positions match TRBD1. CDR3 length: 16 residues. Looked up from germline, CDR1 is LNHDA and CDR2 is SQIVND (reference sequence). Losses at the gene ends were 5 bases for V and 0 bases for J; bases not matched to a gene: 7. The CDR3 DNA reads as TGTGCCAGTAGTCACCGGGACAGTTTCTCTGGAAACACCATATATTTT. Its translation is CASSHRDSFSGNTIYF.

This chain links TRBV27 with TRBJ1-5; possible D gene TRBD1, 6 bases. Germline values: CDR1 MNHEY, CDR2 SMNVEV (reference sequence). The CDR3 length is 15 residues. V gave up 6 bases and J gave up 0 bases, with 12 bases separating them. This CDR3 is CASRSGGASNQPQHF. The CDR3 DNA reads as TGTGCCAGCAGGTCCGGGGGGGCTAGCAATCAGCCCCAGCATTTT.

The rearrangement links TRBV5-6 to TRBJ2-1; no firm D call. The germline CDR1 and CDR2 sequences are SGHDT and YYEEEE. CDR3 length: 13 amino acids. The ends were cut back, 1 base at V and 4 bases at J, with 6 bases in the middle. The CDR3: CASSLFSYNEQFF. CDR3 DNA sequence: TGTGCCAGCAGCTTGTTCAGTTACAATGAGCAGTTCTTC.

A single count supports this clone. This chain uses TRBV18 with TRBJ2-7; 9 bases are a match to TRBD2. This CDR3 spans 16 amino acids. Germline CDR1 KGHSH, CDR2 LQKENI. J lost 0 bases, V lost 6 bases, and 9 bases had no gene match. This chain's CDR3 is CASSGRLAESSYEQYF. The CDR3 DNA reads as TGTGCCAGCTCGGGGAGACTAGCGGAGAGCTCCTACGAGCAGTACTTC.